Described below is a single T cell receptor beta chain sequence and its context. No cognate antigen has been identified for it. No much larger clone exists at a distance of one base, and base qualities are not known. This sample was included in a study of blood T cell repertoires in COVID-19 (dated by TCRdb to the early 2020s). About the full investigation: Samples from collaborators originated in the United States, Italy and Spain and spanned both the acute and convalescent phases of COVID-19. The dataset comprised deeply sampled blood TCRbeta repertoires from subjects exposed to, actively infected with, or recovered from COVID-19. HLA class I and class II types, where available, came from metadata supplied by the sample provider rather than from assay-based typing. A freely available public database, intended as a resource for researchers studying the immune response to SARS-CoV-2, is where the repertoires were released. A de-identified subject ID, COVID-19 status, age in years and sex were almost always included in the sample metadata. The samples were drawn from the first 160 participants of the ongoing ImmuneRACE study and from 1,254 subjects provided by 6 global collaborators. The material from the prospective study consisted of cDNA or gDNA derived from T cells, B-cell-depleted T cells, or PBMCs.

The CDR3 spans 15 residues, from the cysteine through the phenylalanine. Just the 45-base CDR3 DNA is kept, in frame starting at base 1. The trim is 7 bases for V and 3 bases for J, with a gap of 19 bases between the germline ends. CDR1 and CDR2 are drawn from the germline V gene (reference sequence): MNHEY, SMNVEV. The collaborating institutions used their own protocols to collect whole blood in K2EDTA tubes. For TCRbeta analysis, collaborators shipped samples in one of three forms: frozen whole blood, isolated PBMCs, or DNA extracted from either of those sample types. TCRbeta CDR3 regions were amplified from genomic DNA using the immunoSEQ Assay, a bias-controlled multiplex PCR. The paper's processing steps were these. Nucleated cell counts per sample were estimated from amplification of reference gene primers within the assay. To quantify the absolute abundance of each unique TCRbeta CDR3 rearrangement, sequence reads were collapsed and filtered. For each sample, productive Simpson clonality was calculated as the square root of Simpson's diversity index over productive rearrangements. This immuneACCESS table, as held by TCRdb, lists in-frame sequences with V and J called but not all clones. Of the missing ones, under half trace to an unresolved V gene in checked studies; the others have no known cause. Clonal size and the V and J genes are those of that table, whereas D and trimming came from the DNA. The sample table records 200,000 to 250,000 clones; 80% to 90% of these occur just once. The top ten hold 1.4% to 1.5% of the sample.

Study-wide conclusions, independent of this receptor: The quantity of clinical and demographic metadata differed by source and by participant and was supplied without curation.

Sequenced input: peripheral blood. The receptor was derived from a young man with active or convalescent COVID-19. The chain employs TRBV27 and TRBJ2-7; TRBD2 might be the D gene, on 5 matching bases. The DNA sequence is as follows: TGTGCCAGCAAGTCCACTCCCGGGAACTACTACGAGCAGTACTTC. It translates to CASKSTPGNYYEQYF.